This T cell receptor beta chain was sequenced during a study of cytomegalovirus exposure and HLA in healthy donors. General observations from the study: A list of around 150 TCR beta chains associated with cytomegalovirus was given. Subsequent analysis found a tendency for first-cohort TCR clusters to co-occur within the 95 to 150 validation repertoires. Reported performance of the classifier showed diagnosis of cytomegalovirus status with high specificity and sensitivity.

Data came from immunoSEQ multiplex PCR; TCRdb stores just in-frame clones and leaves some out. The table has 150,000 to 200,000 clones, about 83% seen once. Details on this clone: As yet, its antigen is unknown.

Sequencing was done on a sample of PBMCs. This receptor was identified in a woman aged 18-30 years in good health and CMV-seronegative.

The CDR3: CASSGGTGGNQPQHF. As DNA, the CDR3 is TGTGCCAGCAGTGGTGGGACAGGGGGCAATCAGCCCCAGCATTTT. The chain is built from TRBV6-1 and TRBJ1-5; 10 positions match TRBD1. The CDR3 loop spans 15 amino acids. Germline V gives CDR1 MNHNS, CDR2 SASEGT. The J segment lost 2 bases and the V segment lost 4 bases, leaving 2 bases of the junction unmatched.